The entry that follows covers one TCR beta chain sequence. Its antigen is still unknown. The record has no base qualities; no much larger clone is one base away. The collaborating institutions used their own protocols to collect whole blood in K2EDTA tubes. Collaborator samples were shipped for TCRbeta analysis as frozen whole blood, isolated PBMCs, or DNA extracted from either sample type. Measured from the cysteine to the phenylalanine, the CDR3 is 16 residues long. Of the read, only the CDR3 DNA is kept; its 48 bases are in frame from base 1. Looking up the germline V gene yields CDR1 SGDLS and CDR2 YYNGEE. Relative to germline, V is missing 3 bases and J is missing 4 bases, with 7 bases of the junction outside any gene match. These data belong to a study of blood T cell repertoires in COVID-19 (TCRdb year 2020). At the level of the whole study: Samples from collaborators originated in the United States, Italy and Spain and spanned both the acute and convalescent phases of COVID-19. The samples were drawn from the first 160 participants of the ongoing ImmuneRACE study and from 1,200 or so subjects provided by 6 global collaborators. The dataset comprised deeply sampled blood TCRbeta repertoires from subjects exposed to, actively infected with, or recovered from COVID-19. The sample metadata nearly always contained a de-identified subject ID, COVID-19 status, age in years and sex. A freely available public database, intended as a resource for researchers studying the immune response to SARS-CoV-2, is where the repertoires were released. Where available, HLA class I and class II types were obtained from metadata supplied by the sample provider rather than from assay-based typing. The prospective study material was composed of cDNA or gDNA derived from T cells, B-cell-depleted T cells, or PBMCs.

Results and caveats for the whole study, not just this receptor: Clinical and demographic metadata were provided uncurated, with the amount varying by source and participant.

The immunoSEQ Assay, a bias-controlled multiplex PCR, was used to amplify TCRbeta CDR3 regions from genomic DNA. The study's own analysis went as follows. Within the assay, amplification of reference gene primers was used to estimate how many nucleated cells each sample contained. To quantify the absolute abundance of each unique TCRbeta CDR3 rearrangement, sequence reads were collapsed and filtered. For each sample, productive Simpson clonality was calculated as the square root of Simpson's diversity index over productive rearrangements. TCRdb stores this immuneACCESS table with in-frame sequences only. Part of the clones is absent; in the studies checked, under half of the shortfall reflects unresolved V genes, and no reason is known for the rest. The V and J calls and the clone size are those of that table, but D and trimming were determined from the DNA. Present in this sample are 250,000 to 350,000 clones, roughly 90% of which were seen just once. The ten largest clones capture around 13% of the sample.

The sample consisted of peripheral blood. The chain links TRBV9 with TRBJ2-3; TRBD2 lines up with 11 middle nucleotides. This TCR derives from a woman aged 60-75 years with acute or convalescent COVID-19. Read as DNA, the sequence is TGTGCCAGCAGCGGATTAGCGGGAGGGCCGCCAGATACGCAGTATTTT. This gives the protein CASSGLAGGPPDTQYF. Supplemented by the reference TRBV9 and TRBJ2-3 proteins around the CDR3, the complete variable domain is DSGVTQTPKHLITATGQRVTLRCSPRSGDLSVYWYQQSLDQGLQFLIQYYNGEERAKGNILERFSAQQFPDLHSELNLSSLELGDSALYFCASSGLAGGPPDTQYFGPGTRLTVL.